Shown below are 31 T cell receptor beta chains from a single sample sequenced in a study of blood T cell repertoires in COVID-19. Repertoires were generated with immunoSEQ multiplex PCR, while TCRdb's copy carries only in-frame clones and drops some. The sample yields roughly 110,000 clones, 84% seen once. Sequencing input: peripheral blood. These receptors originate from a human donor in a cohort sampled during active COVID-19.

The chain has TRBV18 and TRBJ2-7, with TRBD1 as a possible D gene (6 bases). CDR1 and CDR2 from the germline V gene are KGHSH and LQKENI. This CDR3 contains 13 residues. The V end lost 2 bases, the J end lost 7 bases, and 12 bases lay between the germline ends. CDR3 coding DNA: TGTGCCAGCTCACCAAGCAGGGGCAGGGAGCAGTACGTC. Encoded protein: CASSPSRGREQYV.

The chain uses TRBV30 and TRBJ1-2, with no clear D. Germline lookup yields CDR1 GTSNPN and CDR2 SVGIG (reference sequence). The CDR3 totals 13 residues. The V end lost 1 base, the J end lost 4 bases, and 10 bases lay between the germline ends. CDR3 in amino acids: CAWSETASYGYTF. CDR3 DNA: TGTGCCTGGAGTGAAACAGCAAGCTATGGCTACACCTTC. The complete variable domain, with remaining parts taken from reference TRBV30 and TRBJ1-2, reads SQTIHQWPATLVQPVGSPLSLECTVEGTSNPNLYWYRQAAGRGLQLLFYSVGIGQISSEVPQNLSASRPQDRQFILSSKKLLLSDSGFYLCAWSETASYGYTFGSGTRLTVV.

CDR3: CASSQAGLAEETQYF. CDR3 DNA sequence: TGCGCCAGCAGCCAAGCGGGACTAGCGGAAGAGACCCAGTACTTC. The V and J genes are TRBV4-1 and TRBJ2-5; TRBD2 matches at 11 bases. The CDR3 has 15 amino acids. Germline V gene lookup returns CDR1 MGHRA and CDR2 YSYEKL. V was clipped by 1 base and J by 3 bases; unmatched bases: 1.

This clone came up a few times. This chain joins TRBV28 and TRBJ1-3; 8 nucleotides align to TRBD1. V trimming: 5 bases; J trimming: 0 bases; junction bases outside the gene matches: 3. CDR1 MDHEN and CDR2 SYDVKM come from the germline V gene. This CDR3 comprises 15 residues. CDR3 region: CASSRDRISGNTIYF. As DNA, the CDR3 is TGTGCCAGCAGTAGGGACAGGATCTCTGGAAACACCATATATTTT.

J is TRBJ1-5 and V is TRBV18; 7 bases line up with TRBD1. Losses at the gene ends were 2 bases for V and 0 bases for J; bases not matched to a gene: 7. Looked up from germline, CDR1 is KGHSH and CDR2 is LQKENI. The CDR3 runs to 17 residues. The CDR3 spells CASSPAGTAYSNQPQHF. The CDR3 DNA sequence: TGTGCCAGCTCACCAGCCGGGACAGCCTATAGCAATCAGCCCCAGCATTTT.

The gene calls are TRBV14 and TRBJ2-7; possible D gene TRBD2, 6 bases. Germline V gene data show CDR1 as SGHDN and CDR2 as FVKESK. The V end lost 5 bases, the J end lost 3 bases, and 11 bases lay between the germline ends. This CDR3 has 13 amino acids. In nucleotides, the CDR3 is TGTGCCAGCAGCTGGGGACTGTACTACGAGCAGTACTTC. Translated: CASSWGLYYEQYF.

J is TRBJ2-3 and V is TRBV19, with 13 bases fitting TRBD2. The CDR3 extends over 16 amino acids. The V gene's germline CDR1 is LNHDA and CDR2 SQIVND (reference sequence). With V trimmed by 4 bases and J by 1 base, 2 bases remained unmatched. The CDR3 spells CASSRGLAGRTDTQYF. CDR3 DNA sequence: TGTGCCAGTAGTAGGGGACTAGCGGGACGCACAGATACGCAGTATTTT.

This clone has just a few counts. In DNA, the CDR3 is TGTGCCAGCAGTAGATCGGGGGAGGTTCAGCCCCAGCATTTT. Protein sequence: CASSRSGEVQPQHF. The V gene is TRBV27, the J gene TRBJ1-5, with D perhaps TRBD1 (5 bases). Germline V gene data show CDR1 as MNHEY and CDR2 as SMNVEV (reference sequence). The CDR3 sequence is 14 residues long. Trimming took 5 bases from V and 6 from J, leaving 14 bases between them.

The CDR3 DNA is TGTGCCAGTAGTACGGGACAGGGTCGAAAGACCCAGTACTTC. Protein sequence: CASSTGQGRKTQYF. The chain uses TRBV19 and TRBJ2-5; the match to TRBD1 covers 9 bases. V lost 4 bases, J lost 6 bases, and 6 bases stayed unmatched. CDR3 length equals 14 residues. In germline, CDR1 is LNHDA, CDR2 SQIVND (reference sequence).

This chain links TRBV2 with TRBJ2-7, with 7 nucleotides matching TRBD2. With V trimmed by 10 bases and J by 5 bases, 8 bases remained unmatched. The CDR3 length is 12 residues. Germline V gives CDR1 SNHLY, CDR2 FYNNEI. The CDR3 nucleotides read TGTGCCACCAGCGGGATAAGAAACGAGCAGTACTTC. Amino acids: CATSGIRNEQYF.

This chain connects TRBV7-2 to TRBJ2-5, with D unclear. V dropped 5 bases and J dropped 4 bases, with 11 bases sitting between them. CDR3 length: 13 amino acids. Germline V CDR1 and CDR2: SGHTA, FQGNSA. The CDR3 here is CASSRGDGETQYF. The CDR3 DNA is TGTGCCAGCAGCCGCGGAGACGGAGAGACCCAGTACTTC.

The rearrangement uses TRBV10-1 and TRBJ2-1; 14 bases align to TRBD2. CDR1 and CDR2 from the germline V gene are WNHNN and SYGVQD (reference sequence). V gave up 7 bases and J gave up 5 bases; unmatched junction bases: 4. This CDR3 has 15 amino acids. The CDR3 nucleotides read TGCGCCAGCACCCTGGGACTAGCGGGGGACAATGAGCAGTTCTTC. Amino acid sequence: CASTLGLAGDNEQFF.

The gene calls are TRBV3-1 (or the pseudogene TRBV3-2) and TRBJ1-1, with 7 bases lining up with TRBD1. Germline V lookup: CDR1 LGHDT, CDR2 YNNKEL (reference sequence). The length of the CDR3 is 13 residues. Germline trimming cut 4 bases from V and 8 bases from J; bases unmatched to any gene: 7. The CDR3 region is CASSLRGEPEAFF. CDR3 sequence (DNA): TGTGCCAGCAGCCTCAGGGGGGAACCCGAAGCTTTCTTT.

CDR3 protein: CASSRGSSGTDTQYF. The CDR3 DNA sequence: TGCGCCAGCAGCCGGGGGTCTAGCGGTACAGATACGCAGTATTTT. The chain recombines TRBV5-1 with TRBJ2-3, with 7 nucleotides matching TRBD2. Looked up from germline, CDR1 is SGHRS and CDR2 is YFSETQ. The V segment lost 4 bases and the J segment 3 bases; nucleotides outside the gene matches: 8. The CDR3 is 15 amino acids.

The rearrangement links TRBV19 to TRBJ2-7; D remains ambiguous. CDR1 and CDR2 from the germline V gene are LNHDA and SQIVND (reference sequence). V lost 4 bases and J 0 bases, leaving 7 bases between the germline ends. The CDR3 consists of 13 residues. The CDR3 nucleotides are TGTGCCAGTAGTACGGTTAACTCCTACGAGCAGTACTTC. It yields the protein CASSTVNSYEQYF.

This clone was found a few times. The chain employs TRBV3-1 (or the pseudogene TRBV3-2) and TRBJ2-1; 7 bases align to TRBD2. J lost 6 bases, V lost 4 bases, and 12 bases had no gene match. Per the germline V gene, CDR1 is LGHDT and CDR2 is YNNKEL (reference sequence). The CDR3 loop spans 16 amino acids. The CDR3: CASSPPLAAQGNEQFF. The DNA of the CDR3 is TGTGCCAGCAGCCCCCCCCTAGCGGCCCAAGGCAATGAGCAGTTCTTC.

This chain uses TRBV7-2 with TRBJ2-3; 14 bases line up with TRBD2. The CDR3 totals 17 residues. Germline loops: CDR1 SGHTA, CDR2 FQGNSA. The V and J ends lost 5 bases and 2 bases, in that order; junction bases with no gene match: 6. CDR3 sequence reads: CASSLRGLAGDTDTQYF. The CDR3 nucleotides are TGTGCCAGCAGCCTGCGGGGACTAGCGGGAGACACAGATACGCAGTATTTT.

The CDR3 DNA sequence: TGTGCCAGCTCACCATGGGGACAGGGACAAGGCTACACCTTC. As protein: CASSPWGQGQGYTF. The chain is built from TRBV18 and TRBJ1-2; 9 bases fit TRBD1. V was pared by 2 bases and J by 8 bases, with 6 bases of the junction left unmatched. Germline CDR1 and CDR2: KGHSH and LQKENI. The CDR3 contains 14 residues.

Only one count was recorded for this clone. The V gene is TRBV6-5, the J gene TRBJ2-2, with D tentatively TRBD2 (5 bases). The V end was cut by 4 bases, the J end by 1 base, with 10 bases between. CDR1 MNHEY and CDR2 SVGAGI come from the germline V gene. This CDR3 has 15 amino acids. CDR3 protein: CASSFLAGNTGELFF. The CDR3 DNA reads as TGTGCCAGCAGTTTCCTTGCGGGGAACACCGGGGAGCTGTTTTTT.

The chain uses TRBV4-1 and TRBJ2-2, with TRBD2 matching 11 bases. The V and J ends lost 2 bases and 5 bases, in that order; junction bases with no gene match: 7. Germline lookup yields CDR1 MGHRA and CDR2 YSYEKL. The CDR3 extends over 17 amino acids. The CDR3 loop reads CASSQITSGRGTGELFF. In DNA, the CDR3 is TGCGCCAGCAGCCAAATTACTAGCGGGAGAGGGACCGGGGAGCTGTTTTTT.

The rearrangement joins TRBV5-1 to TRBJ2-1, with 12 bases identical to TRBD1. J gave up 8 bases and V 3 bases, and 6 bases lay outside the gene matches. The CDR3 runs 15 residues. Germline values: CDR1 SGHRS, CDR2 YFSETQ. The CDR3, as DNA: TGCGCCAGCAGCTGGGGGGACAGGGGGCTCGATGAGCAGTTCTTC. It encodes CASSWGDRGLDEQFF.

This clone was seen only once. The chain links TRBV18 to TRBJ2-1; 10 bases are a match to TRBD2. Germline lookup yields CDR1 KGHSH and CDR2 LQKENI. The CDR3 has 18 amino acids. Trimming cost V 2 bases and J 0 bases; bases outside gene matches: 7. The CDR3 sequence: CASSPWASGSVSYNEQFF. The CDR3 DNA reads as TGTGCCAGCTCACCATGGGCTAGCGGGAGTGTCTCCTACAATGAGCAGTTCTTC.

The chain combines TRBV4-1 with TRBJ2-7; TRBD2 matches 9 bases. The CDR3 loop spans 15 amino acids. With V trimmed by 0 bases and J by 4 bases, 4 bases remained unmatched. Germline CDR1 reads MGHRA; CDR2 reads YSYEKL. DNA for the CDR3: TGCGCCAGCAGCCAAGACCCTAGCGGGAAATACGAGCAGTACTTC. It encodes CASSQDPSGKYEQYF.

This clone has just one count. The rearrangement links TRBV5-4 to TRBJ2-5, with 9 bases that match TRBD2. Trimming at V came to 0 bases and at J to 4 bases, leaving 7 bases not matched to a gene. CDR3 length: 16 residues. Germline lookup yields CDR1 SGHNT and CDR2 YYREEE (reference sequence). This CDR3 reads CASSLEVAGAGETQYF. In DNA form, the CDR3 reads TGTGCCAGCAGCTTGGAGGTAGCGGGAGCAGGAGAGACCCAGTACTTC.

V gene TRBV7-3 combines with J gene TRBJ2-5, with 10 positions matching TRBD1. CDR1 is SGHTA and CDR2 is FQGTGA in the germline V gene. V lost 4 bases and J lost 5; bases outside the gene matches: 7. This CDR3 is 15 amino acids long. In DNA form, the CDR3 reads TGTGCCAGCAGCTCCAAGACAGGGGGCAGGGAGACCCAGTACTTC. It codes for CASSSKTGGRETQYF.

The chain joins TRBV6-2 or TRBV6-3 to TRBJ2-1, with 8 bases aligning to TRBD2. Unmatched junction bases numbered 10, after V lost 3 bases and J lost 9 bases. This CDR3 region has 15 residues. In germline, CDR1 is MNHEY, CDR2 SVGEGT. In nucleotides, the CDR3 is TGTGCCAGCAGTTATCTAGCGGGTATTAGAGGTGAGCAGTTCTTC. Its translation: CASSYLAGIRGEQFF.

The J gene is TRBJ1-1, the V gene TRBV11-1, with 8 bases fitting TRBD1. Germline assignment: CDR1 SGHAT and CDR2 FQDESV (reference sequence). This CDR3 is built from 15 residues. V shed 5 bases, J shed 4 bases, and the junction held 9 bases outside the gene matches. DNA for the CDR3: TGTGCCAGCAGCCCACAGCAGGGGGCCTTCACTGAAGCTTTCTTT. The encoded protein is CASSPQQGAFTEAFF.

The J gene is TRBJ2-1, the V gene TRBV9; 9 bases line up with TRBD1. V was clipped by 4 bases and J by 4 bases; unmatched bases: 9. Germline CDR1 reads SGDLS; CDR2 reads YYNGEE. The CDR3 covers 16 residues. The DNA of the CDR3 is TGTGCCAGCAGCCCTTACCCGGGACAGGGATACAATGAGCAGTTCTTC. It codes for CASSPYPGQGYNEQFF.

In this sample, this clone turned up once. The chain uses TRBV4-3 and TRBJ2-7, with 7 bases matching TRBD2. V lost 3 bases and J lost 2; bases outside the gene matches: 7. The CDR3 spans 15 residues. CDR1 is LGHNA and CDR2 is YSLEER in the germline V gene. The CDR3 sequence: CASSQGLAVAYEQYF. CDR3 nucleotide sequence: TGCGCCAGCAGCCAGGGCCTAGCGGTTGCCTACGAGCAGTACTTC.

DNA for the CDR3: TGTGCCAGCAGTTACTCGGGTATGGGAGTACAAGAGACCCAGTACTTC. Amino acid sequence: CASSYSGMGVQETQYF. The rearrangement uses TRBV6-5 and TRBJ2-5; TRBD2 is a possible D gene (5 bases). This CDR3 has 16 amino acids. V was clipped by 0 bases and J by 2 bases, with 13 bases between them. The germline V gene encodes CDR1 MNHEY and CDR2 SVGAGI.

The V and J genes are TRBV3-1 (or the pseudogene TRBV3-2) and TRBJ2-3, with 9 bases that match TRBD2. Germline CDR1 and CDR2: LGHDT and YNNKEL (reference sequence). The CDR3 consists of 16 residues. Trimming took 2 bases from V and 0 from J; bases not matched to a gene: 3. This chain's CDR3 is CASSQPTSGSTDTQYF. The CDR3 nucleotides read TGTGCCAGCAGCCAACCAACTAGCGGGAGCACAGATACGCAGTATTTT.